The source of this T cell receptor (beta chain) is a study of T cells after posttransplantation cyclophosphamide. This clone was counted between two and nine times. What it binds is unknown. This CDR3 contains 14 residues. Trimming took off 4 bases at V and 0 bases at J, with 9 bases between the two ends. Germline V gives CDR1 KGHSH, CDR2 LQKENI. Findings and limits, study-wide: Blood and skin or GI T cell repertoires showed limited TRB overlap. Recipient CMV seropositivity and CMV reactivation strongly tracked TRB clonality. Donor CD8+ memory clones often dominated recipient blood repertoires at later times.

Treatment was busulfan-fludarabine conditioning, a marrow graft, and cyclophosphamide on days +3 and +4. Some clones are missing from TCRdb's copy, which holds only in-frame ones; the method was immunoSEQ multiplex PCR. There are several thousand clones in the sample; roughly 77% occur only once, and 20% to 25% lies in the top ten. The chain has TRBV18 and TRBJ1-1; maybe TRBD1 (5 bases). This receptor was identified in a male patient aged 25-45 years who received an allogeneic stem cell transplant from a related donor, was CMV-positive, and had acute GVHD only. The graft donor may be the source of some T cells. This sample comprised PBMCs, obtained approximately 1,400 days after allogeneic stem cell transplant with posttransplant cyclophosphamide. In DNA form, the CDR3 reads TGTGCCAGCTCACGCGACAGAATGAACACTGAAGCTTTCTTT. The encoded protein is CASSRDRMNTEAFF.